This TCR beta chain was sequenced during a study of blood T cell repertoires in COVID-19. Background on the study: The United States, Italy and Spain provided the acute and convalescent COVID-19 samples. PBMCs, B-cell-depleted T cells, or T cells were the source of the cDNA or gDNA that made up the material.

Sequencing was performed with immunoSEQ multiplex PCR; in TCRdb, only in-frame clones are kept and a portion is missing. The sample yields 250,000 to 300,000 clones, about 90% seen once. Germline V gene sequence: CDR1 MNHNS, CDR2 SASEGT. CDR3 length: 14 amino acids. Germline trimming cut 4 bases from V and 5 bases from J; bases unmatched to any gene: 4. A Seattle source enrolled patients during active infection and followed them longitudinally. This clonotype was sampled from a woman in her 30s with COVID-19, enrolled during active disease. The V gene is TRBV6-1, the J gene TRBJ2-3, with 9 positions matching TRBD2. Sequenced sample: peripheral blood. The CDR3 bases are TGTGCCAGCAGTGTAGCGGGAGTGGGAGATACGCAGTATTTT. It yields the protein CASSVAGVGDTQYF.